This T cell receptor (beta chain) derives from a study of blood T cell repertoires in COVID-19. The germline V gene has CDR1 SGHAT and CDR2 FQNNGV. V lost 1 base and J lost 4, with 13 bases in between. This CDR3 contains 15 residues. Original methodology: Quantification of nucleated cells was approximated via reference gene primer amplification. The assay was immunoSEQ multiplex PCR, and TCRdb's table has in-frame clones only and misses some. V, J and clone size reflect that table, while D and trimming were determined from the DNA. The repertoire has more than 65,000 clones, 87% of them found once; the top ten carry about 5.3%.

Specimen: peripheral blood. This clonotype originated in a man between 60 and 75 years old with acute or convalescent COVID-19. This chain connects TRBV11-2 to TRBJ2-5; D is unclear. CDR3 sequence reads: CASSLGGLPGETQYF. CDR3 bases: TGTGCCAGCAGCTTAGGAGGTCTACCGGGAGAGACCCAGTACTTC.